The 4 T cell receptor beta chains in this list originate from one sample, sequenced in a study of beta chain features in type 1 diabetes. Study-level results: A moderate, significant TCRB CDR3 shortening appeared in type 1 diabetes across four CD4+ subsets.

The isolated RNA, all of it, was reverse transcribed, so expressed TCRB transcripts were what got sequenced. Assay: immunoSEQ multiplex PCR; the TCRdb copy retains only in-frame clones and omits some. This table has 600,000 to 700,000 clones, around 15% appearing once. What these receptors recognize is not known. The sequenced material came from naive CD4+ T cells from blood. The receptors were sampled from a man aged 18 to 29 with type 1 diabetes.

In its sample, this clone was seen a few times. J is TRBJ2-7 and V is TRBV30; D remains unclear. The CDR3 contains 11 residues. The V gene's germline CDR1 is GTSNPN and CDR2 SVGIG (reference sequence). V lost 3 bases, J lost 3 bases, and 6 bases lay in between. CDR3 in amino acids: CAWRIGYEQYF. CDR3 sequence (DNA): TGTGCCTGGAGGATTGGCTACGAGCAGTACTTC.

This chain joins TRBV5-1 and TRBJ1-4; 8 nucleotides agree with TRBD1. The CDR3 length is 13 residues. Losses at the gene ends were 4 bases for V and 8 bases for J; bases not matched to a gene: 4. Germline V gives CDR1 SGHRS, CDR2 YFSETQ. In nucleotides, the CDR3 is TGCGCCAGCAGCACGGGACAGGTCGAAAAACTGTTTTTT. It is translated as CASSTGQVEKLFF.

The V call is TRBV6-5, the J call TRBJ2-7; the D is unclear. This CDR3 spans 14 amino acids. The V end was cut by 2 bases, the J end by 6 bases, with 14 bases between. The germline gives CDR1 MNHEY, CDR2 SVGAGI. As DNA, the CDR3 is TGTGCCAGCAGTTACGGGCAGGCGCTACGCGAGCAGTACTTC. Translation gives CASSYGQALREQYF.

The gene calls are TRBV7-9 and TRBJ1-1; the D gene is possibly TRBD1 (6 bases). From germline, CDR1 is SEHNR and CDR2 FQNEAQ (reference sequence). The CDR3 sequence is 15 residues long. Between the trimmed V and J ends, which lost 4 bases and 4 bases, there was a span of 16 bases. CDR3 sequence reads: CASSSPGAKGTEAFF. CDR3 DNA sequence: TGTGCCAGCAGCTCTCCAGGGGCAAAGGGCACTGAAGCTTTCTTT.